These 29 T cell receptor beta chains were all obtained from the same sample, sequenced in a study of OX40 agonist ivuxolimab in advanced cancers. Library preparation employed the immunoSEQ multiplex PCR assay. What TCRdb holds here is the immuneACCESS table cut down to in-frame rearrangements. Part of the clones is not present; checked against another copy, under half of the missing clones reflect an unresolved V gene, and the others are unexplained. The sample records about 95,000 clones, 75% to 95% of which are singletons. The ten largest account for around 2.5% of the sample. The sequences come from CD4+ or CD8+ T cells sorted from blood, collected in a trial of the OX40 agonist ivuxolimab. Receptors were obtained from an adult with an advanced solid tumor such as melanoma, head and neck, liver or kidney cancer.

V and J are TRBV10-3 and TRBJ1-2; the D is unclear. The germline gives CDR1 ENHRY, CDR2 SYGVKD. The V end was cut by 4 bases, the J end by 0 bases, with 12 bases between. The CDR3 contains 15 residues. The CDR3 DNA reads as TGTGCCATCAGTGGGATAGCCCTTTCTAACTATGGCTACACCTTC. Its translation is CAISGIALSNYGYTF.

About this clone itself: One junction end disagrees with the germline gene, perhaps due to a read error. The chain links TRBV27 to TRBJ1-5; D is unresolved. The CDR3 contains 14 residues. Germline CDR1 and CDR2: MNHEY and SMNVEV (reference sequence). CDR3 sequence (DNA): TGTGTCAGCAGTTTTAGTTCTAGCAATCAGCCCCAGCATTTT. Encoded protein: CVSSFSSSNQPQHF.

This clone was detected once. The genes are TRBV4-2 and TRBJ1-1; D is perhaps TRBD1 (5 bases). V gave up 0 bases and J gave up 0 bases, with 17 bases separating them. Germline lookup yields CDR1 LGHNA and CDR2 YNFKEQ. CDR3 length: 18 amino acids. CDR3 nucleotide sequence: TGTGCCAGCAGCCAAGACGCTGCAGGGCTATCCATGAACACTGAAGCTTTCTTT. This translates into CASSQDAAGLSMNTEAFF.

In this sample, this clone turned up once. This chain connects TRBV6-1 to TRBJ1-5; D call uncertain. Germline loops: CDR1 MNHNS, CDR2 SASEGT. CDR3 length equals 15 residues. The V end lost 8 bases, the J end lost 1 base, and 15 bases lay between the germline ends. The CDR3 DNA reads as TGTGCCAGCGGCCCGTCCCCGGGGAGCAATCAGCCCCAGCATTTT. This sequence encodes CASGPSPGSNQPQHF.

The chain is built from TRBV5-1 and TRBJ1-1, with D unclear. CDR1 and CDR2 from the germline V gene are SGHRS and YFSETQ. The CDR3 runs to 14 residues. V gave up 2 bases and J gave up 0 bases, with 8 bases separating them. CDR3 in DNA: TGCGCCAGCAGCTTTGAGGCTGTGAACACTGAAGCTTTCTTT. The encoded protein is CASSFEAVNTEAFF.

This clone was seen only once. The CDR3 DNA is TGTGCCAGCAGCCCCGGGACAGGTCTTGGCTACACCTTC. Amino acids: CASSPGTGLGYTF. The chain has TRBV6-1 and TRBJ1-2; the match to TRBD1 covers 8 bases. V shed 6 bases and J 7 bases; nucleotides not matched to a gene: 7. Germline CDR1 reads MNHNS; CDR2 reads SASEGT. CDR3 length equals 13 residues.

The J gene is TRBJ2-7, the V gene TRBV28; 10 nucleotides line up with TRBD1. The CDR3 spans 15 residues. Germline CDR1 and CDR2: MDHEN and SYDVKM. After removal of 2 bases from V and 2 bases from J, the junction contained 3 bases not matched to a gene. The CDR3 region has the DNA TGTGCCAGCAGTTTACCGGGACAGGGGACCTACGAGCAGTACTTC. Its translation is CASSLPGQGTYEQYF.

The chain couples TRBV7-2 to TRBJ2-5; 7 bases agree with TRBD2. The germline V gene encodes CDR1 SGHTA and CDR2 FQGNSA. V shed 0 bases and J 5 bases; nucleotides not matched to a gene: 9. The CDR3 contains 16 residues. CDR3 sequence (DNA): TGTGCCAGCAGCTTAGCGTGGGGGAGGGCTGGTGAGACCCAGTACTTC. This sequence encodes CASSLAWGRAGETQYF.

This clone was recorded once. J is TRBJ1-5 and V is TRBV2; TRBD1 agrees at 7 bases. CDR1 is SNHLY and CDR2 is FYNNEI in the germline V gene. The CDR3 totals 15 residues. The V and J ends lost 5 bases and 1 base, in that order; junction bases with no gene match: 5. CDR3 sequence (DNA): TGTGCCAGCAGTTATGAGGGGGCAAGCAATCAGCCCCAGCATTTT. Protein sequence: CASSYEGASNQPQHF.

CDR3 nucleotide sequence: TGTGCCAGCAGTTTGCCGGGTTATAGGGCAGGCCGTGAAGCTTTCTTT. Protein product: CASSLPGYRAGREAFF. This chain links TRBV28 with TRBJ1-1, with unresolved D. This CDR3 has 16 amino acids. V lost 3 bases and J lost 7, with 21 bases in between. Per the germline V gene, CDR1 is MDHEN and CDR2 is SYDVKM.

The J gene is TRBJ2-4, the V gene TRBV4-3, with D perhaps matching TRBD2 (5 bases). From germline, CDR1 is LGHNA and CDR2 YSLEER. This CDR3 spans 16 amino acids. The V and J ends lost 4 bases and 1 base respectively, with 14 bases between them. The CDR3 coding sequence is TGCGCCAGCAGCCCGGACTCGTGGAGGGCCAAAAACATTCAGTACTTC. Translation gives CASSPDSWRAKNIQYF.

The V call is TRBV7-9, the J call TRBJ2-2; weak D call: TRBD2 (5 bases). Germline CDR1 reads SEHNR; CDR2 reads FQNEAQ (reference sequence). V was trimmed by 6 bases and J by 6 bases, leaving 14 bases between them. The CDR3 covers 14 residues. In DNA, the CDR3 is TGTGCCAGCAGATGGGCCGGGATCTCCGGGGAGCTGTTTTTT. This encodes CASRWAGISGELFF.

This chain uses TRBV18 with TRBJ2-7; TRBD2 matches at 12 bases. The CDR3 consists of 16 residues. Trimming took 4 bases from V and 2 from J; bases not matched to a gene: 6. CDR1 and CDR2 from the germline V gene are KGHSH and LQKENI. The CDR3 sequence: CASSLGTSGPTYEQYF. CDR3 in DNA: TGTGCCAGCTCACTGGGGACTAGCGGGCCCACCTACGAGCAGTACTTC. Variable domain in full (rest from reference TRBV18 and TRBJ2-7): NAGVMQNPRHLVRRRGQEARLRCSPMKGHSHVYWYRQLPEEGLKFMVYLQKENIIDESGMPKERFSAEFPKEGPSILRIQQVVRGDSAAYFCASSLGTSGPTYEQYFGPGTRLTVT.

The chain links TRBV9 to TRBJ2-4; D possibly corresponds to TRBD1 (6 bases). The V gene lost 3 bases and the J gene lost 5 bases, with 15 bases spanning the gap. This CDR3 contains 15 residues. Germline V lookup: CDR1 SGDLS, CDR2 YYNGEE. This chain's CDR3 is CASSASAGVENIQYF. As DNA, the CDR3 is TGTGCCAGCAGCGCGTCTGCAGGGGTGGAAAACATTCAGTACTTC.

V and J are TRBV6-5 and TRBJ1-2; TRBD1 agrees at 7 bases. The CDR3 is 15 residues long. Unmatched junction bases numbered 16, after V lost 8 bases and J lost 7 bases. Germline V gene data show CDR1 as MNHEY and CDR2 as SVGAGI. CDR3 region: CASVRDRALLGGYTF. DNA of the CDR3: TGTGCCAGCGTCCGGGACAGAGCCCTCCTCGGTGGCTACACCTTC.

The chain links TRBV19 to TRBJ1-2; TRBD1 might be the D (5 bases). The germline CDR1 and CDR2 sequences are LNHDA and SQIVND (reference sequence). CDR3 size: 14 residues. Trimming cost V 4 bases and J 4 bases, with 13 bases left between them. CDR3 sequence: CASSTGTGLYGYTF. In DNA, the CDR3 is TGTGCCAGTAGTACAGGGACGGGACTCTATGGCTACACCTTC.

This clone has a single count. J is TRBJ2-1 and V is TRBV19; D might be TRBD2 (6 bases). CDR3 length: 15 residues. From germline, CDR1 is LNHDA and CDR2 SQIVND (reference sequence). Trimming pared 5 bases from V and 3 bases from J, leaving 14 bases between. CDR3 nucleotides: TGTGCCAGTAGTTGGGTGGCCGGGGGCTACAATGAGCAGTTCTTC. Its translation: CASSWVAGGYNEQFF.

The chain joins TRBV30 to TRBJ2-3; D ambiguous. The CDR3 is made up of 13 amino acids. V was cut by 4 bases and J by 5 bases, with 13 bases left in between. In germline, CDR1 is GTSNPN, CDR2 SVGIG (reference sequence). Written as DNA, the CDR3 is TGTGCCTGGACCTCCGGGCTTCGAGATACGCAGTATTTT. Protein: CAWTSGLRDTQYF.

This chain connects TRBV21-1 to TRBJ2-6; the table's D call, TRBD1, was not checked against the DNA. TRBV21-1 has pseudogene status. This CDR3 region has 19 residues. CDR3 sequence (DNA): TGTGCCAGCCACGACAGGAGGTCTTCACGGGTCCCTGGGGCCAACGTCCTGACTTTC. Residues: CASHDRRSSRVPGANVLTF.

The V gene is TRBV29-1, the J gene TRBJ1-2; maybe TRBD1 (5 bases). Germline V gene sequence: CDR1 SQVTM, CDR2 ANQGSEA. This CDR3 has 12 amino acids. The V and J ends lost 7 bases and 2 bases respectively, with 11 bases between them. The chain's CDR3 is CSADRGNYGYTF. The CDR3 DNA reads as TGCAGCGCGGACCGGGGCAACTATGGCTACACCTTC. The full variable domain, with the rest looked up from reference TRBV29-1 and TRBJ1-2, is SAVISQKPSRDICQRGTSLTIQCQVDSQVTMMFWYRQQPGQSLTLIATANQGSEATYESGFVIDKFPISRPNLTFSTLTVSNMSPEDSSIYLCSADRGNYGYTFGSGTRLTVV.

The rearrangement links TRBV5-4 to TRBJ2-7; 8 bases line up with TRBD2. The CDR3 extends over 15 amino acids. Germline trimming cut 0 bases from V and 4 bases from J; bases unmatched to any gene: 6. Germline V CDR1 and CDR2: SGHNT, YYREEE (reference sequence). The CDR3 protein is CASSLEGTRVYEQYF. CDR3 nucleotides: TGTGCCAGCAGCTTGGAGGGGACTAGGGTGTACGAGCAGTACTTC.

The DNA of the CDR3 is TGTGCCAGCAGCGTAACTAGCGGGAACAATGAGCAGTTCTTC. It yields the protein CASSVTSGNNEQFF. The chain is built from TRBV9 and TRBJ2-1, with TRBD2 matching 10 bases. Germline-derived CDR1 and CDR2 are SGDLS and YYNGEE. V dropped 1 base and J dropped 5; count of bases not matched to a gene: 0. The CDR3 runs to 14 residues.

The rearrangement links TRBV15 to TRBJ1-4, with no clear D. Trimming took 3 bases from V and 5 from J, leaving 7 bases between them. The CDR3 is made up of 13 amino acids. Per the germline V gene, CDR1 is LNHNV and CDR2 is YYDKDF (reference sequence). The CDR3 spells CATSSRINEKLFF. CDR3 DNA: TGTGCCACCAGCAGTCGGATAAATGAAAAACTGTTTTTT.

This clone was seen a handful of times. The V call is TRBV28, the J call TRBJ2-7; 11 nucleotides agree with TRBD2. Trimming at V came to 6 bases and at J to 4 bases, leaving 5 bases not matched to a gene. The CDR3 is 14 amino acids. From germline, CDR1 is MDHEN and CDR2 SYDVKM. The CDR3 reads CASRILAGAYEQYF. The CDR3 nucleotides read TGTGCCAGCAGGATACTAGCGGGAGCGTACGAGCAGTACTTC.

The chain recombines TRBV10-2 with TRBJ1-2; TRBD1 matches 10 bases. Per the germline V gene, CDR1 is WSHSY and CDR2 is SAAADI. The CDR3 sequence is 14 residues long. The V and J ends lost 3 bases and 5 bases, in that order; junction bases with no gene match: 3. This CDR3 is CASSDLGQGYGYTF. In DNA form, the CDR3 reads TGCGCCAGCAGTGATTTGGGACAGGGGTATGGCTACACCTTC.

The rearrangement links TRBV5-6 to TRBJ1-1, with D uncertain. V dropped 0 bases and J dropped 7 bases, with 7 bases sitting between them. Germline V lookup: CDR1 SGHDT, CDR2 YYEEEE. The CDR3 consists of 12 residues. CDR3 sequence: CASSLVRNEAFF. The CDR3 DNA sequence: TGTGCCAGCAGCTTGGTGAGGAATGAAGCTTTCTTT.

The CDR3 protein is CASSHQGVNEKLFF. DNA of the CDR3: TGTGCCAGCAGTCACCAGGGGGTTAATGAAAAACTGTTTTTT. V usage is TRBV7-2 and J usage is TRBJ1-4; TRBD1 aligns across 7 bases. The CDR3 consists of 14 residues. Trimming cost V 6 bases and J 4 bases; bases outside gene matches: 5. CDR1 is SGHTA and CDR2 is FQGNSA in the germline V gene. Complete variable domain (other parts from reference TRBV7-2 and TRBJ1-4): GAGVSQSPSNKVTEKGKDVELRCDPISGHTALYWYRQSLGQGLEFLIYFQGNSAPDKSGLPSDRFSAERTGGSVSTLTIQRTQQEDSAVYLCASSHQGVNEKLFFGSGTQLSVL.

This clone occurred a few times. J is TRBJ1-5 and V is TRBV28; D is uncertain. CDR3 size: 12 residues. Per germline, CDR1 MDHEN and CDR2 SYDVKM. The germline V and J ends were trimmed by 6 bases and 6 bases, with 9 bases remaining between them. The CDR3 coding sequence is TGTGCCAGCAGGAATTCCCCTCAGCCCCAGCATTTT. This codes for CASRNSPQPQHF.

The chain is built from TRBV28 and TRBJ2-5; D is possibly TRBD2 (6 bases). Looked up from germline, CDR1 is MDHEN and CDR2 is SYDVKM. Trimming took off 4 bases at V and 9 bases at J, with 15 bases between the two ends. The CDR3 length is 13 residues. This chain's CDR3 is CASSSGGTVAQYF. CDR3 in DNA: TGTGCCAGCAGTTCAGGAGGGACGGTGGCCCAGTACTTC.